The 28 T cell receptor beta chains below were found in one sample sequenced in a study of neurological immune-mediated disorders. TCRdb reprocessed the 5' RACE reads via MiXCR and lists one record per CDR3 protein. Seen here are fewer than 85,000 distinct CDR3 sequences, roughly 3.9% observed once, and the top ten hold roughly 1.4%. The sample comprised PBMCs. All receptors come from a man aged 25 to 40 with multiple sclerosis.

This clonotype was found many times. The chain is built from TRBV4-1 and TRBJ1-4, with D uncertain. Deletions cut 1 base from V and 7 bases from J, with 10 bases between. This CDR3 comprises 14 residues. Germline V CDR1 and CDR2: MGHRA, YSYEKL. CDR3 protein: CASSQATVGEKLFF. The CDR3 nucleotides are TGCGCCAGCAGCCAAGCAACAGTCGGTGAAAAACTGTTTTTT.

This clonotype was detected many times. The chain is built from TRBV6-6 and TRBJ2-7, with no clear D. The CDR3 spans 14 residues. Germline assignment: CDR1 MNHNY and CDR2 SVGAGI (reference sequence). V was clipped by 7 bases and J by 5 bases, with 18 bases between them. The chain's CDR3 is CASTPGPAKNEQYF. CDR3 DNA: TGTGCCAGCACCCCGGGCCCCGCCAAAAACGAGCAGTACTTC.

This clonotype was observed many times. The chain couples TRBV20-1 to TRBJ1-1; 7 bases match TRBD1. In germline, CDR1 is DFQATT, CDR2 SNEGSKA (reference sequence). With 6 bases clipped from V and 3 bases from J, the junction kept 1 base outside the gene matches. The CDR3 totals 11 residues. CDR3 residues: CSADRDTEAFF. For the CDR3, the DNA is TGCAGTGCCGACAGGGACACTGAAGCTTTCTTT.

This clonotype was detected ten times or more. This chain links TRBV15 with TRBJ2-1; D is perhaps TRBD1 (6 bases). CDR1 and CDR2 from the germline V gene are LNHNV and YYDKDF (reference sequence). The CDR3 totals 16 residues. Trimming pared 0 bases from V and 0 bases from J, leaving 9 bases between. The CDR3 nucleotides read TGTGCCACCAGCAGAGAAAGGGGGAGCTCCTACAATGAGCAGTTCTTC. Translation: CATSRERGSSYNEQFF.

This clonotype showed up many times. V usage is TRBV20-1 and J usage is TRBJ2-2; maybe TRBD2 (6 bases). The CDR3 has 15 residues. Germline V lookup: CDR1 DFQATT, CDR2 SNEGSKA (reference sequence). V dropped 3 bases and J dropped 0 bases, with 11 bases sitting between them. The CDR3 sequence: CSASDWTTNTGELFF. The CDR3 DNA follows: TGCAGTGCTAGTGACTGGACTACGAACACCGGGGAGCTGTTTTTT.

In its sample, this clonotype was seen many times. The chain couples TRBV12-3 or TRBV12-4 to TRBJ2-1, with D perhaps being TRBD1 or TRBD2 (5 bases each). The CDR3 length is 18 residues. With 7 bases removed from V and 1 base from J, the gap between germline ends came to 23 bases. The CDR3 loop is CASTPEAAGRPSYNEQFF. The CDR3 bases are TGTGCCAGCACCCCGGAGGCGGCAGGGAGACCTTCCTACAATGAGCAGTTCTTC.

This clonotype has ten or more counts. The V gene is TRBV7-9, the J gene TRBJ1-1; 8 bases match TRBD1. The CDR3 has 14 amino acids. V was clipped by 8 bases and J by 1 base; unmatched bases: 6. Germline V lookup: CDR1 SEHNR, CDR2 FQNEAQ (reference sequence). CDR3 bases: TGTGCCAGCCGCACGGGACAGGCGAACACTGAAGCTTTCTTT. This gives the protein CASRTGQANTEAFF.

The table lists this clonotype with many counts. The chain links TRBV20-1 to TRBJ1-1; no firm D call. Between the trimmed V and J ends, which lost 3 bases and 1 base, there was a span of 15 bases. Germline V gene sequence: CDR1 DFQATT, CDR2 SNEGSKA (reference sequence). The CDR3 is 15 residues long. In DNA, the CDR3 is TGCAGTGCTAGCGCTCTGGACGGCCAGAACACTGAAGCTTTCTTT. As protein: CSASALDGQNTEAFF.

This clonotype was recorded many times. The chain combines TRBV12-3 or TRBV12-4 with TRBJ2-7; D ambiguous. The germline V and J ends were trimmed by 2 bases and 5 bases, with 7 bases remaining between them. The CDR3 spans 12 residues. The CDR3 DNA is TGTGCCAGCAGTTTACCCACAAACGAGCAGTACTTC. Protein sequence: CASSLPTNEQYF.

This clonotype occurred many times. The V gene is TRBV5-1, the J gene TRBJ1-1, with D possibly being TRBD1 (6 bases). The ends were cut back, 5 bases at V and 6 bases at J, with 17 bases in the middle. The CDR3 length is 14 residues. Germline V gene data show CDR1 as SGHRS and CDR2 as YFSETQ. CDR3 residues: CASRQQGSGAEAFF. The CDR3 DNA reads TGCGCCAGCAGACAGCAGGGGAGTGGCGCTGAAGCTTTCTTT. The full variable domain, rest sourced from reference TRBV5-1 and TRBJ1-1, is KAGVTQTPRYLIKTRGQQVTLSCSPISGHRSVSWYQQTPGQGLQFLFEYFSETQRNKGNFPGRFSGRQFSNSRSEMNVSTLELGDSALYLCASRQQGSGAEAFFGQGTRLTVV.

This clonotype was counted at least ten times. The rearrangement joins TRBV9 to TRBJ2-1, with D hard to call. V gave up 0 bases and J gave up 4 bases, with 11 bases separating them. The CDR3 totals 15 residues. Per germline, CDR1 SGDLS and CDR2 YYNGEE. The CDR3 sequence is CASSVEGSPYNEQFF. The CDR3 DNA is TGTGCCAGCAGCGTAGAAGGGTCTCCGTACAATGAGCAGTTCTTC.

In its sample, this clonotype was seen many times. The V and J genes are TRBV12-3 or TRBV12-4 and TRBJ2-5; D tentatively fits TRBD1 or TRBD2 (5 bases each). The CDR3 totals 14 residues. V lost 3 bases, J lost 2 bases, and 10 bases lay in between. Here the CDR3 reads CASSFWGNQETQYF. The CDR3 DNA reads TGTGCCAGCAGTTTTTGGGGGAATCAAGAGACCCAGTACTTC.

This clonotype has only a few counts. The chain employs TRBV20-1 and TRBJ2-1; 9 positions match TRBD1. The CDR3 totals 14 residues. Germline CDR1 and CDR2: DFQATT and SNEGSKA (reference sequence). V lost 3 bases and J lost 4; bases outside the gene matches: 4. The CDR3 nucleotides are TGCAGTGCTAGGTCCGGGACAGGGTACAATGAGCAGTTCTTC. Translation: CSARSGTGYNEQFF.

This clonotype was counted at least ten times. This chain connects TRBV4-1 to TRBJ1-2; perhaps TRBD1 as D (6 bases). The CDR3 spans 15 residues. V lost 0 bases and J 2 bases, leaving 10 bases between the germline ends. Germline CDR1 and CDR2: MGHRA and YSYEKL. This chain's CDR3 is CASSQEGAVNYGYTF. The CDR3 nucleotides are TGCGCCAGCAGCCAAGAGGGGGCAGTCAACTATGGCTACACCTTC.

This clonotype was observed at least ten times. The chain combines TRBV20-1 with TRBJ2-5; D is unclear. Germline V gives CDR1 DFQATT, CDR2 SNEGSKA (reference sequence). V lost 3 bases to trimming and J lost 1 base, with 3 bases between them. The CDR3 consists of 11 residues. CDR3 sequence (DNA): TGCAGTGCTAGTCCCCAAGAGACCCAGTACTTC. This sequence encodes CSASPQETQYF.

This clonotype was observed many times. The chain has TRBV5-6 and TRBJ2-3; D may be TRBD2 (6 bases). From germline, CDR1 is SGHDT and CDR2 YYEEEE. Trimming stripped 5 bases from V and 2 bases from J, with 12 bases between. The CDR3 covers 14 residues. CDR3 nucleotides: TGTGCCAGCAGTCCGGGACTGATCACAGATACGCAGTATTTT. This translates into CASSPGLITDTQYF.

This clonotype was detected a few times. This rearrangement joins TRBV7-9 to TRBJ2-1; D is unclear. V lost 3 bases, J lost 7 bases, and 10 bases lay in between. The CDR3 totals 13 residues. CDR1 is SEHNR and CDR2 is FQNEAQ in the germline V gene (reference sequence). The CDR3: CASSLAAQNEQFF. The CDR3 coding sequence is TGTGCCAGCAGCTTGGCAGCGCAAAATGAGCAGTTCTTC.

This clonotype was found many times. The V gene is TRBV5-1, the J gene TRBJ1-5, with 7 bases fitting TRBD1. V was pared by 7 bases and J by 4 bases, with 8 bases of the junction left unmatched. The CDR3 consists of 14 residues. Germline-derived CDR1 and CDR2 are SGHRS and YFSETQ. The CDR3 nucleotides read TGCGCCAGCCCCCACCCGGGACAGAATCAGCCCCAGCATTTT. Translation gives CASPHPGQNQPQHF.

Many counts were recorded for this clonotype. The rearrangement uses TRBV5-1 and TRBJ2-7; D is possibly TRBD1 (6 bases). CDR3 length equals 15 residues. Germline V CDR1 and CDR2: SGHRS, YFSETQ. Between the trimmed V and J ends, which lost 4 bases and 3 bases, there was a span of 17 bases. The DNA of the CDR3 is TGCGCCAGCAGCGAGACAGGCGAGCTCCTCTACGAGCAGTACTTC. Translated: CASSETGELLYEQYF. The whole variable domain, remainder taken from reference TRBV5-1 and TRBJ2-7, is KAGVTQTPRYLIKTRGQQVTLSCSPISGHRSVSWYQQTPGQGLQFLFEYFSETQRNKGNFPGRFSGRQFSNSRSEMNVSTLELGDSALYLCASSETGELLYEQYFGPGTRLTVT.

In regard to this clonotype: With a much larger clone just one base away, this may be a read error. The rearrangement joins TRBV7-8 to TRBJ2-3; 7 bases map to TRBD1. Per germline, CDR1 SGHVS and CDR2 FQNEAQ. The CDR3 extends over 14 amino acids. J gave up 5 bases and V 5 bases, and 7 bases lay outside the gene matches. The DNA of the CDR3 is TGTGCCAGCAGCCGGACAGGCCTGGGAGATACGCAGTATTTT. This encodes CASSRTGLGDTQYF.

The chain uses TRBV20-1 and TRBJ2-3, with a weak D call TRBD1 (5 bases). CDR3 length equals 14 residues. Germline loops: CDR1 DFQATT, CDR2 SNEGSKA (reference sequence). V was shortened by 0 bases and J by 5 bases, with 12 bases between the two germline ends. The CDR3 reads CSARDQGMGDTQYF. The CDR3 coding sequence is TGCAGTGCTAGAGATCAGGGAATGGGAGATACGCAGTATTTT.

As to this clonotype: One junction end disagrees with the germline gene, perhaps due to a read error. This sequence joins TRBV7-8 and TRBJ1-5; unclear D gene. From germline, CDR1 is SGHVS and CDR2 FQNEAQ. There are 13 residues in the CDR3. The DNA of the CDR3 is TGTGCCAGCAGCTTATCAAGCAATCAGCCCCAGAATTTT. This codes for CASSLSSNQPQNF.

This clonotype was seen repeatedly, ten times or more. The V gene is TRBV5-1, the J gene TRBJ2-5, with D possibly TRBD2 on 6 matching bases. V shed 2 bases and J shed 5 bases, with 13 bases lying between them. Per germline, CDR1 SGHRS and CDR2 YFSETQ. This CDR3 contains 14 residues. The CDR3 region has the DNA TGCGCCAGCAGCTTCGGGGGAGGAGGGGAGACCCAGTACTTC. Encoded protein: CASSFGGGGETQYF.

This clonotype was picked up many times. The CDR3 spells CASSFIGPGDTQYF. As DNA, the CDR3 is TGTGCCAGCAGCTTCATAGGGCCCGGCGATACGCAGTATTTT. This sequence joins TRBV7-2 and TRBJ2-3; D unclear. The CDR3 sequence is 14 residues long. From germline, CDR1 is SGHTA and CDR2 FQGNSA. V shed 3 bases and J shed 6 bases, with 13 bases lying between them.

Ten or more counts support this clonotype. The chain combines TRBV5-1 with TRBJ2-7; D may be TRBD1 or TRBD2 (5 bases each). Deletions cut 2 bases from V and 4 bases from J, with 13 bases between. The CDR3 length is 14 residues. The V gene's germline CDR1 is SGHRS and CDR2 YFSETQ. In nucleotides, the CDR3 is TGCGCCAGCAGCTTCCAGGGTACGGGGTACGAGCAGTACTTC. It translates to CASSFQGTGYEQYF.

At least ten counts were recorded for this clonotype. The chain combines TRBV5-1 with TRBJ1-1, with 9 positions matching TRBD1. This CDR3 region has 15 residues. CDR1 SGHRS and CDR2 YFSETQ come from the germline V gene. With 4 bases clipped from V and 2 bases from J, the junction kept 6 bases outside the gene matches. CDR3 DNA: TGCGCCAGCAGCGGACAGGGGCTAGTTAACACTGAAGCTTTCTTT. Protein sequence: CASSGQGLVNTEAFF.

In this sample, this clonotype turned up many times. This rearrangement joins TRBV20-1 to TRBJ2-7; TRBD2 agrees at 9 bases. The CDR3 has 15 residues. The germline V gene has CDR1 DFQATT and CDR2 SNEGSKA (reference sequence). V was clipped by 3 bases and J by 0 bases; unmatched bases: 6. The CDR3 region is CSARSLAGNSYEQYF. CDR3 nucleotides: TGCAGTGCTAGGTCTCTAGCGGGGAACTCCTACGAGCAGTACTTC.

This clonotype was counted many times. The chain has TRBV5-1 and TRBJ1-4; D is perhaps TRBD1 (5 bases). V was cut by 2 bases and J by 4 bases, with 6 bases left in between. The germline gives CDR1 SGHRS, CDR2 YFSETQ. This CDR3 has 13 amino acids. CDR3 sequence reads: CASSFQGNEKLFF. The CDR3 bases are TGCGCCAGCAGCTTCCAGGGTAATGAAAAACTGTTTTTT.